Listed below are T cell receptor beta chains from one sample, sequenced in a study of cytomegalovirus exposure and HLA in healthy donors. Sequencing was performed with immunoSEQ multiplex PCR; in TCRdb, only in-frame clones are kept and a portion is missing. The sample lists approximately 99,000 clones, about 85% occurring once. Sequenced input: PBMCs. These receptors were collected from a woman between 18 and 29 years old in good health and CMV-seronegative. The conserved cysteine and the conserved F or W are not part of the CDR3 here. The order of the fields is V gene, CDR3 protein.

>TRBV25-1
ASSGAERANTEAF
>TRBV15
ATSSRTSGGNTDTQY
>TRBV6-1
ASSEGRGAWYNEQF
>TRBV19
ASADRGNTGELF
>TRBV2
ASSLSWGTGESGYT
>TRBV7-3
ASSLQGASVPRGGELF
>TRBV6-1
ASSEDYGANTEAF
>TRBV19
ASSIRWPLTGANYGYT
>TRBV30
AWSRTSGAFTGELF
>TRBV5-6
ASSLRVGALLYNEQF
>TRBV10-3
AAWTGEGNQPQH
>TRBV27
ASSYRDRGHEQY
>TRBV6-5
ASSYSTGVDTEAF
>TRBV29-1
SVETGMNTEAF
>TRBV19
ASRAGGGGEKLF
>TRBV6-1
ASSVFRQGVWEQY
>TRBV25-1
ASSESGQGGNEQF
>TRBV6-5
ASGSGQGSILYEQY
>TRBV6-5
ASSYGGGNEQF
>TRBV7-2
ASSFRGEQY
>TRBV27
ARRSSNQPQH
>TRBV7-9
ASSSGSTMTGLQPQH
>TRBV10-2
ASSIRAGGHYNEQF
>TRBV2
ASSKIGTDQYGYT
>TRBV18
ASSPTLKDTNEQF
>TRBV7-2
ASSLDQGIAYEQY
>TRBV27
ASSLLRPGGELNEQF
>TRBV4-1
ASSQALAVGELF
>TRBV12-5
ASAAGGTEAF
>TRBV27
ASSLPTVPSNQPQH
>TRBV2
ASSLQGLETEAF
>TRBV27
ASSLRGMDYGYT
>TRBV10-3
AISDGGGAGDTQY
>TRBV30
AWSLTGGWSGYT
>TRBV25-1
ASSDYGGETQY
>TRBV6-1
ASSVATGSNTEAF